This T cell receptor beta chain was captured in a study of blood T cells in healthy people across ages (dated by TCRdb to the mid-2010s). In terms of the full investigation: Template switching captured roughly one uniquely barcoded TCR beta cDNA molecule per two T cells in model experiments. The study measured age-related changes in TCR beta repertoire diversity using deep sequencing normalized with unique cDNA molecular identifiers. Four age groups were formed from the donors: young (average roughly 15 years), middle-aged (approximately 39), aged (62) and long-lived (around 82). To avoid experimental bias, donors of different ages were randomly spread across the sequencing lanes. Using the same blood draw, the study looked at two additional independent replicas of 1 million unique cDNA reads for two donors, one aged 18 to 30 and the other aged 80 or older. The full study reports these points: Compared with the aged group, the long-lived group had more naive CD4+ T cells, fewer expanded clones and increased TCR diversity, suggesting age selection. Estimates of total diversity from one million sequenced T cells were regarded as lower bounds and underestimates. A strong correlation was found between observed TCR beta diversity and the percentage of naive T cells measured by flow cytometry. Because profiling used bulk unsorted PBMCs, naive and antigen-experienced compartments could not be compared conclusively. As age increased, observed TCR beta diversity per million T cells dropped in a roughly linear way, and a significant reduction was already evident by age about 40. Because the CMV infection status of the donors was unknown, age-related changes in expanded clonotypes may potentially have been confounded.

Relative to germline, V is missing 4 bases and J is missing 7 bases, with 19 bases of the junction outside any gene match. CDR1 and CDR2, looked up from the germline V gene (reference sequence), are DFQATT and SNEGSKA. The CDR3 measures 17 amino acids from cysteine to phenylalanine. The CDR3 DNA has 51 bases and is translated from base 1. Libraries were built with 5' RACE. TCRdb names Illumina HiSeq 2500 as the instrument used. A second PCR of roughly 6 to 12 cycles was run with a J-beta primer mix and a sample-barcoded 5' primer. A template-switch 5' adaptor carrying 12 random nucleotides introduced a unique molecular identifier onto each TCR beta cDNA molecule. Each sample yielded at least 3 million CDR3-containing paired-end reads. All of the RNA was converted into first-strand cDNA using the Mint cDNA synthesis kit, with a TRBC-specific oligonucleotide serving as the primer. Following uracil-DNA glycosylase treatment, a first 18-cycle PCR with universal primers M1SS and BC2_uni_R was performed on all cDNA. For the original study's pipeline: Each sample was normalized by randomly selecting 1 million high-quality reads, each carrying a distinct molecular identifier. Reads sharing molecular identifiers were discarded rather than binned into consensus sequences. MiTCR, with a Q25 quality threshold and the strictest error-elimination algorithm, was used for CDR3 identification, clonotype clustering and error correction. A nonparametric unseen species model with Euler transformation was used to estimate lower-bound total TCR beta diversity. TCRdb reworked the public reads: Q25 trimming with fastp, MiXCR clone assembly, productive beta chains retained. Rows are unified per CDR3 protein, each entry keeping the most common DNA and genes. The V and J calls come from TCRdb's annotation, not from the publication. This sample gives fewer than 950,000 distinct CDR3 sequences in total; roughly 40% of them show up just once. Over 10% of the sample rests with the top ten.

This clonotype came up many times. No antigen is known for it. Per-base qualities were not stored, and no clone one base away is much larger. The approximately 41 donors, aged about 6 to 100 years, were systemically healthy Caucasian individuals from Russia. Each donor gave ten milliliters of peripheral blood, drawn into EDTA-treated Vacutainer tubes. Ficoll-Paque density-gradient centrifugation was used to isolate PBMCs, with at least 6.5 million per sample. Trizol reagent was used to extract total RNA from the PBMCs, yielding at least 6 micrograms per sample. For every donor, flow cytometry on a PBMC aliquot measured the percentage of naive CD45RAhigh/CD27high T cells.

The specimen was blood. This TCR was sampled from a man between 18 and 35 years old in good health. The sequence joins TRBV20-1 to TRBJ2-1; TRBD1 matches 7 bases in the middle. The CDR3 corresponds to CSAKQERGQGVPNEQFF. The nucleotide sequence is given as TGCAGTGCTAAACAAGAGCGCGGGCAGGGGGTCCCTAATGAGCAGTTCTTC.